These 6 T cell receptor beta chains originate from one sample sequenced in a study of cytomegalovirus exposure and HLA in healthy donors. Primers included in the PCR were 60 Vbeta and 13 Jbeta primers. Here immunoSEQ multiplex PCR was the method, and the copy in TCRdb shows in-frame clones only, minus some. The data hold 100,000 or so clones, with less than 65% observed a single time. Sequencing input: PBMCs. The receptors derive from a woman between 25 and 40 years old in good health and CMV-seropositive.

The chain links TRBV11-3 to TRBJ2-7; the D gene is possibly TRBD1 (6 bases). V dropped 1 base and J dropped 3 bases, with 10 bases sitting between them. The CDR3 has 14 residues. The germline V gene has CDR1 SGHNT and CDR2 YENEEA. The CDR3 loop reads CASSLAPGVYEQYF. The CDR3 coding sequence is TGTGCCAGCAGCTTAGCCCCAGGGGTCTACGAGCAGTACTTC.

The V and J genes are TRBV2 and TRBJ1-5; D is unresolved. The CDR3 spans 14 residues. CDR1 is SNHLY and CDR2 is FYNNEI in the germline V gene. V was shortened by 6 bases and J by 5 bases, with 14 bases between the two germline ends. This CDR3 is CASRNVAGYQPQHF. CDR3 coding DNA: TGTGCCAGCAGGAACGTCGCAGGCTATCAGCCCCAGCATTTT.

The chain is built from TRBV5-1 and TRBJ1-2, with 10 bases identical to TRBD1. The CDR3 is made up of 14 amino acids. After removal of 6 bases from V and 4 bases from J, the junction contained 6 bases not matched to a gene. The germline gives CDR1 SGHRS, CDR2 YFSETQ. CDR3 loop: CASTETGGPYGYTF. Written as DNA, the CDR3 is TGCGCCAGCACAGAGACAGGGGGCCCCTATGGCTACACCTTC.

The chain couples TRBV7-8 to TRBJ2-3, with 8 bases matching TRBD2. Germline V CDR1 and CDR2: SGHVS, FQNEAQ. CDR3 size: 17 residues. Trimming at V came to 0 bases and at J to 5 bases, leaving 10 bases not matched to a gene. This CDR3 is CASSLALGRAGGDTQYF. CDR3 nucleotides: TGTGCCAGCAGCTTAGCGCTCGGCAGGGCGGGAGGAGATACGCAGTATTTT.

This clone came up a few times. The chain combines TRBV2 with TRBJ1-2, with D possibly matching TRBD1 (5 bases). Trimming shortened V by 9 bases and J by 2 bases, and 16 bases separated the two germline ends. The CDR3 is 14 residues long. Germline CDR1 reads SNHLY; CDR2 reads FYNNEI. The CDR3: CASSWGELNYGYTF. CDR3 bases: TGTGCCAGTAGTTGGGGGGAGTTAAACTATGGCTACACCTTC.

This clone was seen just once. This chain joins TRBV12-5 and TRBJ1-1, with a tentative D call TRBD1 (5 bases). The V gene's germline CDR1 is LGHNT and CDR2 FRNRAP. Trimming removed 0 bases at V and 0 bases at J, with 8 bases between. The CDR3 spans 15 residues. The CDR3 region has the DNA TGTGCTAGTGGTTTGGTACAGGTCATGAACACTGAAGCTTTCTTT. This gives the protein CASGLVQVMNTEAFF.